The 19 T cell receptor beta chains listed next were all sequenced from one sample in a study of control samples from healthy donors and cancer patients. The data were produced by immunoSEQ multiplex PCR, yet TCRdb's version contains in-frame clones alone and is incomplete. The sample lists 150,000 to 200,000 clones, roughly 93% seen once, with roughly 1.5% in the top ten. Source material: blood. These receptors were obtained from a man aged 18 to 29 in good health.

The chain recombines TRBV9 with TRBJ1-3, with 7 nucleotides matching TRBD1. With V trimmed by 3 bases and J by 4 bases, 10 bases remained unmatched. CDR3 length: 16 residues. Germline CDR1 and CDR2: SGDLS and YYNGEE. Here the CDR3 reads CASSGSNRGGGNTIYF. The CDR3 DNA follows: TGTGCCAGCAGCGGATCGAACAGGGGTGGAGGAAACACCATATATTTT.

This chain joins TRBV5-4 and TRBJ1-1; TRBD1 agrees at 9 bases. The length of the CDR3 is 16 residues. Germline lookup yields CDR1 SGHNT and CDR2 YYREEE (reference sequence). The V and J ends lost 4 bases and 0 bases, in that order; junction bases with no gene match: 7. CDR3 loop: CASSPQQGALNTEAFF. The CDR3 DNA sequence: TGTGCCAGCAGCCCGCAACAGGGGGCCCTGAACACTGAAGCTTTCTTT.

The rearrangement uses TRBV2 and TRBJ2-4, with D possibly TRBD2 on 5 matching bases. Per the germline V gene, CDR1 is SNHLY and CDR2 is FYNNEI. The CDR3 is 13 residues long. With 3 bases removed from V and 7 bases from J, the gap between germline ends came to 10 bases. CDR3 DNA sequence: TGTGCCAGCAGTGAGGGCCCGGGGAACATTCAGTACTTC. This translates into CASSEGPGNIQYF.

This clone has a single count. The CDR3 DNA sequence: TGTGCCACCTCGCCGGGCGGGGGGGCCCACACAGATACGCAGTATTTT. This sequence encodes CATSPGGGAHTDTQYF. The gene calls are TRBV2 and TRBJ2-3; 9 positions agree with TRBD2. This CDR3 comprises 16 residues. The germline CDR1 and CDR2 sequences are SNHLY and FYNNEI. Losses at the gene ends were 10 bases for V and 2 bases for J; bases not matched to a gene: 13.

The V call is TRBV2, the J call TRBJ2-1, with 15 bases identical to TRBD2. Germline trimming cut 6 bases from V and 0 bases from J; bases unmatched to any gene: 3. This CDR3 has 17 amino acids. The germline V gene encodes CDR1 SNHLY and CDR2 FYNNEI. CDR3 nucleotide sequence: TGTGCCAGCAGGGGGACTAGCGGGGGGACCTCCTACAATGAGCAGTTCTTC. Protein product: CASRGTSGGTSYNEQFF.

The V gene is TRBV28, the J gene TRBJ1-5; perhaps TRBD1 as D (6 bases). The CDR3 length is 14 residues. Germline lookup yields CDR1 MDHEN and CDR2 SYDVKM. Deletions cut 3 bases from V and 7 bases from J, with 13 bases between. As DNA, the CDR3 is TGTGCCAGCAGTTTGCGGGGGCCAAGACAGCCCCAGCATTTT. Translating gives CASSLRGPRQPQHF.

This chain connects TRBV7-9 to TRBJ1-5; D may be TRBD1 (6 bases). With 3 bases removed from V and 2 bases from J, the gap between germline ends came to 11 bases. Germline CDR1 and CDR2: SEHNR and FQNEAQ (reference sequence). The CDR3 has 15 residues. CDR3 nucleotide sequence: TGTGCCAGCAGCTTTTCGGGGGCTGGCAATCAGCCCCAGCATTTT. The encoded protein is CASSFSGAGNQPQHF.

The chain uses TRBV13 and TRBJ1-6; D unresolved. There are 15 residues in the CDR3. Trimming left V 5 bases short and J 6 bases short, with 14 bases between. Per the germline V gene, CDR1 is PRHDT and CDR2 is FYEKMQ (reference sequence). CDR3 sequence (DNA): TGTGCCAGCAGCCCCCCAGGAAGGAGTAATTCACCCCTCCACTTT. Translated, it gives CASSPPGRSNSPLHF.

This sequence joins TRBV7-2 and TRBJ2-1; TRBD1 matches at 8 bases. The CDR3 has 14 residues. Germline V lookup: CDR1 SGHTA, CDR2 FQGNSA. V shed 6 bases, J shed 6 bases, and the junction held 7 bases outside the gene matches. The CDR3 nucleotides read TGTGCCAGCAGGGGGACAGGTAAGGGCAATGAGCAGTTCTTC. As protein: CASRGTGKGNEQFF.

This chain connects TRBV19 to TRBJ1-2, with TRBD1 matching over 9 bases. The junction had 12 bases not matched to a gene; V was cut back by 5 bases and J by 8 bases. The CDR3 is 15 residues long. Germline CDR1 reads LNHDA; CDR2 reads SQIVND (reference sequence). CDR3 amino acids: CASSPQQGAGGGYTF. CDR3 nucleotides: TGTGCCAGTAGTCCACAACAGGGGGCAGGAGGAGGCTACACCTTC.

V usage is TRBV30 and J usage is TRBJ2-3; weak D call: TRBD2 (5 bases). Germline assignment: CDR1 GTSNPN and CDR2 SVGIG (reference sequence). The ends were cut back, 4 bases at V and 3 bases at J, with 11 bases in the middle. The CDR3 runs to 13 residues. The CDR3: CAWNRGRTDTQYF. In nucleotides, the CDR3 is TGTGCCTGGAACCGGGGTCGTACAGATACGCAGTATTTT. Looking up the rest from reference TRBV30 and TRBJ2-3 gives the full variable domain: SQTIHQWPATLVQPVGSPLSLECTVEGTSNPNLYWYRQAAGRGLQLLFYSVGIGQISSEVPQNLSASRPQDRQFILSSKKLLLSDSGFYLCAWNRGRTDTQYFGPGTRLTVL.

The chain couples TRBV30 to TRBJ1-2; D unresolved. V lost 5 bases and J 0 bases, leaving 10 bases between the germline ends. This CDR3 comprises 13 residues. Germline loops: CDR1 GTSNPN, CDR2 SVGIG (reference sequence). CDR3: CAWGGISNYGYTF. In DNA form, the CDR3 reads TGTGCCTGGGGCGGGATCTCTAACTATGGCTACACCTTC.

This chain connects TRBV5-5 to TRBJ2-1, with a weak D call TRBD1 (5 bases). Germline CDR1 reads SGHKS; CDR2 reads YYEKEE (reference sequence). Deletions cut 2 bases from V and 10 bases from J, with 16 bases between. The CDR3 sequence is 14 residues long. This chain's CDR3 is CASSLVFGREEQFF. CDR3 nucleotides: TGTGCCAGCAGCTTAGTTTTCGGCAGGGAAGAGCAGTTCTTC.

J is TRBJ2-7 and V is TRBV19; 10 bases are a match to TRBD1. The CDR3 sequence is 13 residues long. The ends lost 10 bases at V and 5 bases at J; junction bases unmatched: 8. From germline, CDR1 is LNHDA and CDR2 SQIVND (reference sequence). CDR3 in amino acids: CANPGQGINEQYF. The CDR3 bases are TGTGCCAATCCGGGACAGGGGATTAACGAGCAGTACTTC.

V gene TRBV29-1 combines with J gene TRBJ2-1; D remains unclear. The CDR3 has 14 residues. V dropped 5 bases and J dropped 4 bases, with 15 bases sitting between them. Germline V CDR1 and CDR2: SQVTM, ANQGSEA. CDR3 loop: CSVPFGRIYNEQFF. The CDR3 DNA sequence: TGCAGCGTTCCGTTCGGGCGGATTTACAATGAGCAGTTCTTC.

This chain links TRBV29-1 with TRBJ2-3; D is uncertain. Between the trimmed V and J ends, which lost 6 bases and 0 bases, there was a span of 10 bases. CDR1 and CDR2 (germline): SQVTM, ANQGSEA. The CDR3 length is 13 residues. The CDR3 here is CSVSTGSTDTQYF. As DNA, the CDR3 is TGCAGCGTGTCGACTGGTAGCACAGATACGCAGTATTTT.

This chain connects TRBV10-2 to TRBJ1-4, with D maybe TRBD1 (5 bases). The CDR3 sequence is 15 residues long. The V end lost 3 bases, the J end lost 3 bases, and 11 bases lay between the germline ends. CDR1 and CDR2 (germline): WSHSY, SAAADI. CDR3 coding DNA: TGCGCCAGCAGTGAATCGGGGGGACCTAATGAAAAACTGTTTTTT. Translated, it gives CASSESGGPNEKLFF.

V usage is TRBV7-6 and J usage is TRBJ2-1; 15 bases are a match to TRBD2. The ends lost 1 base at V and 6 bases at J; junction bases unmatched: 7. Germline lookup yields CDR1 SGHVS and CDR2 FNYEAQ. The CDR3 spans 18 residues. CDR3 sequence: CASSLVGLAGGPFNEQFF. CDR3 bases: TGTGCCAGCAGCTTAGTCGGACTAGCGGGGGGGCCCTTCAATGAGCAGTTCTTC.

The chain has TRBV12-3 or TRBV12-4 and TRBJ1-6; the D gene is possibly TRBD1 (6 bases). There are 12 residues in the CDR3. V was pared by 3 bases and J by 13 bases, with 10 bases between. Here the CDR3 reads CASSLVGAPLHF. The CDR3, as DNA: TGTGCCAGCAGTTTGGTGGGGGCGCCCCTCCACTTT.